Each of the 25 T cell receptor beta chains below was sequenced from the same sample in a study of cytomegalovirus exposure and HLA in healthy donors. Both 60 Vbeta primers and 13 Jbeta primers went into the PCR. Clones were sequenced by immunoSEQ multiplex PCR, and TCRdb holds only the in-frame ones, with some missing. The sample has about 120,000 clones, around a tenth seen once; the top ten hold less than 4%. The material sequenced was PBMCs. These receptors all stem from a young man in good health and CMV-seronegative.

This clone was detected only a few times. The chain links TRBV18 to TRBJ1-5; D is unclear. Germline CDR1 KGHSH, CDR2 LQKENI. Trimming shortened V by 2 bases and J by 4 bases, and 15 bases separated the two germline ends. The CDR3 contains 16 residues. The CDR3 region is CASSPSGLGSNQPQHF. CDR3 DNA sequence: TGTGCCAGCTCACCAAGCGGGTTAGGGTCAAATCAGCCCCAGCATTTT.

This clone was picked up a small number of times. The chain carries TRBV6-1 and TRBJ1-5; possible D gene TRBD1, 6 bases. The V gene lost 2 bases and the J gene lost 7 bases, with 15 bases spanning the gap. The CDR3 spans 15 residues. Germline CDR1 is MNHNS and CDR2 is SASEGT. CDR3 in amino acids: CASSEPSRGRQPQHF. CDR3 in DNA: TGTGCCAGCAGTGAACCCTCCAGGGGCAGACAGCCCCAGCATTTT.

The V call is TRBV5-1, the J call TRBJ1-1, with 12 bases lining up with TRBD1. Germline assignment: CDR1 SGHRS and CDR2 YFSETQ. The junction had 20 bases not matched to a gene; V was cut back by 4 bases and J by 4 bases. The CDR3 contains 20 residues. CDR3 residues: CASSPGQGARIRPERTEAFF. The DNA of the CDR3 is TGCGCCAGCAGCCCGGGACAGGGGGCGAGGATTCGTCCGGAACGCACTGAAGCTTTCTTT.

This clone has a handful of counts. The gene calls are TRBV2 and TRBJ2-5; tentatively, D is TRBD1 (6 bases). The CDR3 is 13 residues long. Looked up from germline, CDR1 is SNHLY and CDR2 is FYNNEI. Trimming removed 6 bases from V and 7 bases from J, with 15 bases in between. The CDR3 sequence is CASSYRVPGTQYF. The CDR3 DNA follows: TGTGCCAGCAGCTACAGGGTCCCGGGGACCCAGTACTTC.

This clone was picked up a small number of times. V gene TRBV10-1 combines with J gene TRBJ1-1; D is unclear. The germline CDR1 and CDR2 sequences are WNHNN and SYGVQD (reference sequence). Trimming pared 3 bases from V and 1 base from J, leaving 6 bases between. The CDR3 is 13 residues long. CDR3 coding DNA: TGCGCCAGCAGTGATGAGGGGAACACTGAAGCTTTCTTT. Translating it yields CASSDEGNTEAFF.

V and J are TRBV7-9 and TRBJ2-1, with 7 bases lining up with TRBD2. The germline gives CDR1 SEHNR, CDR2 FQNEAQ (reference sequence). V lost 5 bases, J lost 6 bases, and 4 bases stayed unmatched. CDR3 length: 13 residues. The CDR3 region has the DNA TGTGCCAGCAGCACTTCTAGCGGCAATGAGCAGTTCTTC. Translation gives CASSTSSGNEQFF.

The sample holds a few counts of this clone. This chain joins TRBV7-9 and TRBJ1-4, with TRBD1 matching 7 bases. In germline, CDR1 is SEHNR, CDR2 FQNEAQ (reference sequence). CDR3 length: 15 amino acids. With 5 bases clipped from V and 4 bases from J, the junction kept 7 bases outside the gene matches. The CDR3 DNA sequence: TGTGCCAGCAGCCGTGAGGGGGACAGTAATGAAAAACTGTTTTTT. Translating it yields CASSREGDSNEKLFF.

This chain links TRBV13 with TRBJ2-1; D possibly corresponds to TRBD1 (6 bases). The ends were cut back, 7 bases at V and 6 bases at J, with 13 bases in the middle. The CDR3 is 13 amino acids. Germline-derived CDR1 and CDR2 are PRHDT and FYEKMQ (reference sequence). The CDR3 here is CASIQYRANEQFF. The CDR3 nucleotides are TGTGCCAGCATCCAATACAGGGCCAATGAGCAGTTCTTC.

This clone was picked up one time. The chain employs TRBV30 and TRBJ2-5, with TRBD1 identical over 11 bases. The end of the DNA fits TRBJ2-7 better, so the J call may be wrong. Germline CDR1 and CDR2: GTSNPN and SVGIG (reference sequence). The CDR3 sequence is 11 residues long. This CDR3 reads CASGQGDEQYF. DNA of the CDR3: TGTGCCTCGGGACAGGGGGACGAGCAGTACTTC.

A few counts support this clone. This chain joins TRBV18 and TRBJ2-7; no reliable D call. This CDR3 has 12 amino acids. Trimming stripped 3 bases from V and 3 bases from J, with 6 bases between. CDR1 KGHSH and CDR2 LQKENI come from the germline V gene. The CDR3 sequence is CASSPGGYEQYF. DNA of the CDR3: TGTGCCAGCTCACCTGGCGGCTACGAGCAGTACTTC.

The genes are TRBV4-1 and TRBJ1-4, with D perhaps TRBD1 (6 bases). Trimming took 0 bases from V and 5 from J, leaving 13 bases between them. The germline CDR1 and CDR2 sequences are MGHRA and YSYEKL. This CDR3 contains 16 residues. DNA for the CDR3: TGCGCCAGCAGCCAAGATCCTAGGACAGTAAATGAAAAACTGTTTTTT. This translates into CASSQDPRTVNEKLFF.

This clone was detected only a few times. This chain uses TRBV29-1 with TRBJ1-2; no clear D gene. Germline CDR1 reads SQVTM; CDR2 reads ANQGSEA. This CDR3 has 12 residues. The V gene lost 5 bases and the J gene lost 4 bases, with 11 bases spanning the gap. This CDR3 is CSVLMRTYGYTF. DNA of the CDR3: TGCAGCGTTCTCATGCGAACCTATGGCTACACCTTC.

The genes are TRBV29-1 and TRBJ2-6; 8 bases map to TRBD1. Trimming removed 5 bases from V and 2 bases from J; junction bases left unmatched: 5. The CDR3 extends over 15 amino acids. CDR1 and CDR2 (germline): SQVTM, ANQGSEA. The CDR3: CSVYLRGPGANVLTF. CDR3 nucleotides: TGCAGCGTTTACCTCAGGGGGCCTGGGGCCAACGTCCTGACTTTC.

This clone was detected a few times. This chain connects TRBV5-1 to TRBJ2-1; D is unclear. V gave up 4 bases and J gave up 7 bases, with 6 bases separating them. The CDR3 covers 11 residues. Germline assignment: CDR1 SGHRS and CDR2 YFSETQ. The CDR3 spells CASSVRNEQFF. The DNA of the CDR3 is TGCGCCAGCAGCGTGCGGAATGAGCAGTTCTTC.

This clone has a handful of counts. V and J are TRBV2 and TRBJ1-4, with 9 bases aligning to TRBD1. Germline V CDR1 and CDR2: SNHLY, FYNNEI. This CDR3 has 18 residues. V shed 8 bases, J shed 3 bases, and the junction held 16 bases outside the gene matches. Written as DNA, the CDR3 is TGTGCCAGCCGTTTGGACAGGGGCTCCCGGTTGGCTAATGAAAAACTGTTTTTT. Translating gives CASRLDRGSRLANEKLFF.

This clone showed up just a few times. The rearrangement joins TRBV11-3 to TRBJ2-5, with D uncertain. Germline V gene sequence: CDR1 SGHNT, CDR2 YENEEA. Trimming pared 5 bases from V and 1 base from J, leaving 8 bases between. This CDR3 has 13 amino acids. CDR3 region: CASSTTVQETQYF. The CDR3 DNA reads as TGTGCCAGCAGCACGACTGTCCAAGAGACCCAGTACTTC. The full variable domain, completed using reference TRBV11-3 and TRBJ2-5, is EAGVVQSPRYKIIEKKQPVAFWCNPISGHNTLYWYLQNLGQGPELLIRYENEEAVDDSQLPKDRFSAERLKGVDSTLKIQPAELGDSAVYLCASSTTVQETQYFGPGTRLLVL.

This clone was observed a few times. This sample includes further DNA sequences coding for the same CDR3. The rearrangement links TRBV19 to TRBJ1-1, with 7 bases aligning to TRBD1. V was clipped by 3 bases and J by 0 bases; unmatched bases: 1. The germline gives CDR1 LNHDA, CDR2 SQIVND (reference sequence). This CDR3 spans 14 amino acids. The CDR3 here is CASSMGQMNTEAFF. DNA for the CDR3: TGTGCCAGTAGTATGGGACAGATGAACACTGAAGCTTTCTTT.

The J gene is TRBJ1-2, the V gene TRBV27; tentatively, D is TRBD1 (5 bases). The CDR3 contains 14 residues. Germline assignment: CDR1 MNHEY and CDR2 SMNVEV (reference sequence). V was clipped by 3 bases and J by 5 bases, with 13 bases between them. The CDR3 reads CASSFRGGSYGYTF. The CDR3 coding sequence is TGTGCCAGCAGTTTTCGGGGGGGGTCTTATGGCTACACCTTC.

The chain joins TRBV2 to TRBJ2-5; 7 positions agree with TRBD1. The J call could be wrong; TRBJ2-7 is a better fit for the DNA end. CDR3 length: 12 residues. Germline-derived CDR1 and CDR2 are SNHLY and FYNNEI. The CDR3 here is CASQGETYEQYF. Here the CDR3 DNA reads TGTGCCAGTCAGGGGGAAACCTACGAGCAGTACTTC.

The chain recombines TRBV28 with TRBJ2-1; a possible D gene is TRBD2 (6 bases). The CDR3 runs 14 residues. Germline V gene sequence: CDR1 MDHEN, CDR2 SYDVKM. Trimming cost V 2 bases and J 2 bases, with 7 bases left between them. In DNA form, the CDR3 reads TGTGCCAGCAGTTTAATAGCGGCCTACAATGAGCAGTTCTTC. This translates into CASSLIAAYNEQFF.

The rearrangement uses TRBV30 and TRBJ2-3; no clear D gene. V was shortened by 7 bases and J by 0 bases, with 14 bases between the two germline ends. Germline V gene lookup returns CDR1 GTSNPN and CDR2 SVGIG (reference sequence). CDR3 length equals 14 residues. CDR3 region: CALQQSSSTDTQYF. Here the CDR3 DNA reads TGTGCCTTGCAACAGTCATCTAGCACAGATACGCAGTATTTT.

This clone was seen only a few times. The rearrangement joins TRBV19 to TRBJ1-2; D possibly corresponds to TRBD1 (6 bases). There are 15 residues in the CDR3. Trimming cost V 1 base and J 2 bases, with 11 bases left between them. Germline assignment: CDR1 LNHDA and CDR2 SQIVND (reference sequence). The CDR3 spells CASSIGTVYNYGYTF. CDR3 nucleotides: TGTGCCAGTAGTATAGGGACAGTCTACAACTATGGCTACACCTTC.

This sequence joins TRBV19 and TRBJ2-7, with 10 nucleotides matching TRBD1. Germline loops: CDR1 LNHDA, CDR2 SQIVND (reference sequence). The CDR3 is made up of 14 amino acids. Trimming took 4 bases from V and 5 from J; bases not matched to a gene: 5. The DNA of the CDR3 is TGTGCCAGTAGTAGGGACAGGGGTGACCACGAGCAGTACTTC. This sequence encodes CASSRDRGDHEQYF.

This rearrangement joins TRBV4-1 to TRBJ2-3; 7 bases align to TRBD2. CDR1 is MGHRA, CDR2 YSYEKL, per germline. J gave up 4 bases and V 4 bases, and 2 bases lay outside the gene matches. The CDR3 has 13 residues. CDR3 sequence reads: CASSRAGADTQYF. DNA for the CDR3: TGCGCCAGCAGCCGTGCGGGGGCAGATACGCAGTATTTT.

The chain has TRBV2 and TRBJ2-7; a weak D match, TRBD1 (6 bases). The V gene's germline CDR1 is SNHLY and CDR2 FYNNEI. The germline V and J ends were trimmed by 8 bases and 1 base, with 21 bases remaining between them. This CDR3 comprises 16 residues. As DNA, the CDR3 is TGTGCCAGCCGTAGCTTTAACCGGACAGATTCCTACGAGCAGTACTTC. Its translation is CASRSFNRTDSYEQYF.